This TCR beta chain was identified during a study of response to subunit inactivated influenza vaccine. Study-wide findings and caveats: The authors offered the suggestion that each seasonal influenza vaccination recruits few new T cells.

V was pared by 4 bases and J by 1 base, with 10 bases between. Germline-derived CDR1 and CDR2 are DFQATT and SNEGSKA (reference sequence). The CDR3 spans 13 residues. In this sample, this clonotype turned up a few times. Its antigen is not identified. One entry per CDR3 protein, called by TCRdb with MiXCR from the RT-PCR reads. The sample includes roughly 500,000 distinct CDR3 sequences, 15% to 20% seen only once; the top ten take less than 4%. The input for sequencing was CD4+ T cells sorted from PBMCs, taken about 24 months after vaccination. The rearrangement joins TRBV20-1 to TRBJ1-2; D gene uncertain. This TCR came from a man aged 50-75 years who received an inactivated influenza vaccine. CDR3 in amino acids: CSATPPLNYGYTF. CDR3 nucleotide sequence: TGCAGTGCTACCCCACCTCTTAACTATGGCTACACCTTC.